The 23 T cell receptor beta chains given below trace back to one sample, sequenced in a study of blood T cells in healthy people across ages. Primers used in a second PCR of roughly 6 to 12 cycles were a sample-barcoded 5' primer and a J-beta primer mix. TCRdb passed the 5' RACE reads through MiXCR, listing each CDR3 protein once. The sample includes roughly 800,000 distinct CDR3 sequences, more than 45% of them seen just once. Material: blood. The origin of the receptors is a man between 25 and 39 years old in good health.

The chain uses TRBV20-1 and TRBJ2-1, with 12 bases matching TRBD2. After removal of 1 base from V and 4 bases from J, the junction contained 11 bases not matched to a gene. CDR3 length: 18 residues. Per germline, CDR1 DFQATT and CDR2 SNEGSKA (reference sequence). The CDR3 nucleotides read TGCAGTGCTAGAGGGCCCCTAGCGGGGGGGCAACCTTACAATGAGCAGTTCTTC. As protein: CSARGPLAGGQPYNEQFF.

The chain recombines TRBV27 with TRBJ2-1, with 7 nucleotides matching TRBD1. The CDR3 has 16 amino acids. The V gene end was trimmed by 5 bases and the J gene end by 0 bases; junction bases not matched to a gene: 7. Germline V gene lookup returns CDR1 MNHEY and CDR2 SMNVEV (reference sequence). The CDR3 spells CASSQQGYRSYNEQFF. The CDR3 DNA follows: TGTGCCAGCAGTCAACAGGGGTACCGCTCCTACAATGAGCAGTTCTTC.

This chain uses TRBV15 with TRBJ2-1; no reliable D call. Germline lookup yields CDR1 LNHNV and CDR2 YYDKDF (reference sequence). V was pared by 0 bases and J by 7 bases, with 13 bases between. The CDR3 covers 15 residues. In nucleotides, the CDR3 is TGTGCCACCAGCAGAGATCTGGGCCTTTCTAATGAGCAGTTCTTC. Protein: CATSRDLGLSNEQFF.

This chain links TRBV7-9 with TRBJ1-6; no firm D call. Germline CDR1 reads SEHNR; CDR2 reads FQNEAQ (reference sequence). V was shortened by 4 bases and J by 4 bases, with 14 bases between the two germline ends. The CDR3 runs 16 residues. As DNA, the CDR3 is TGTGCCAGCAGCTCCGCGGACCTCATATATAATTCACCCCTCCACTTT. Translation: CASSSADLIYNSPLHF. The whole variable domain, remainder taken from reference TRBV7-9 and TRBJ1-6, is DTGVSQNPRHKITKRGQNVTFRCDPISEHNRLYWYRQTLGQGPEFLTYFQNEAQLEKSRLLSDRFSAERPKGSFSTLEIQRTEQGDSAMYLCASSSADLIYNSPLHFGNGTRLTVT.

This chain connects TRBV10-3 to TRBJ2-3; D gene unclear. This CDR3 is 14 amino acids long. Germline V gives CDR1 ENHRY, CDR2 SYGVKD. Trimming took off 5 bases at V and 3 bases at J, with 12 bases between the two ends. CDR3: CAISRAGLTDTQYF. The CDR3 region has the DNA TGTGCCATCAGTAGGGCAGGTTTAACAGATACGCAGTATTTT.

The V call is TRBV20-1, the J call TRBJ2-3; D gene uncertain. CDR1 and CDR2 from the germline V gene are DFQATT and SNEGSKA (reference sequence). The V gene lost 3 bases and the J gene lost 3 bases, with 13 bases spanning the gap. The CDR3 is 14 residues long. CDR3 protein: CSASRILETDTQYF. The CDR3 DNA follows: TGCAGTGCTAGTCGTATCCTCGAAACAGATACGCAGTATTTT.

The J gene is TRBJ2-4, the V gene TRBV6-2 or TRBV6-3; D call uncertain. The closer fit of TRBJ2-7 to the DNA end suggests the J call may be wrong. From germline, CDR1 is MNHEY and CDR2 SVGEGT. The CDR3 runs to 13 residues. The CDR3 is CASSYPYTYEQYF. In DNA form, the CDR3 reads TGTGCCAGCAGTTACCCCTACACCTACGAGCAGTACTTC.

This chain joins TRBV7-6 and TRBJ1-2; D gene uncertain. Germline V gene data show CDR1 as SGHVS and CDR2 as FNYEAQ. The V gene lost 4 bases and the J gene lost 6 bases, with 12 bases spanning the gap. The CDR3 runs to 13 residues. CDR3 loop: CASSSTEHHGYTF. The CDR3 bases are TGTGCCAGCAGCTCTACAGAGCATCATGGCTACACCTTC.

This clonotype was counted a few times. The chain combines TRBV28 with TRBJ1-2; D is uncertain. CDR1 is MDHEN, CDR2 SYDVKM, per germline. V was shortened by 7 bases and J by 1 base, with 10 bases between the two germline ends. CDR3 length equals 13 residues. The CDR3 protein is CASTTRINYGYTF. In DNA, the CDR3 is TGTGCCAGCACGACCCGGATTAACTATGGCTACACCTTC.

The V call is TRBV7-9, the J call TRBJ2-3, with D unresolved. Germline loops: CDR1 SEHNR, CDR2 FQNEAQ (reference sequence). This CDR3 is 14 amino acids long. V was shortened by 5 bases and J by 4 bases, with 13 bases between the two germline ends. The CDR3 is CASSAGPGADTQYF. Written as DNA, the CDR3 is TGTGCCAGCAGCGCAGGTCCAGGCGCAGATACGCAGTATTTT.

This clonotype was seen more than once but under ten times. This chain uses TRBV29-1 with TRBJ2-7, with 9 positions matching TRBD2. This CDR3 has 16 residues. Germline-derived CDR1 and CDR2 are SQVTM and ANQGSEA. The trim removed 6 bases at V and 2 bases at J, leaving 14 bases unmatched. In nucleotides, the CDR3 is TGCAGCGTACCCAAAGGCGCTAGCGGGAAGGCCTACGAGCAGTACTTC. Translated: CSVPKGASGKAYEQYF.

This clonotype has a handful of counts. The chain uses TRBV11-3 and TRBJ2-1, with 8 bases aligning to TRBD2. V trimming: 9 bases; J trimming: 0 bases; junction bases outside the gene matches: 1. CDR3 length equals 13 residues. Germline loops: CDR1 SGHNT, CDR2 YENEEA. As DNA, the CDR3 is TGTGCCAGTAGCGGGGCCTCCTACAATGAGCAGTTCTTC. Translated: CASSGASYNEQFF.

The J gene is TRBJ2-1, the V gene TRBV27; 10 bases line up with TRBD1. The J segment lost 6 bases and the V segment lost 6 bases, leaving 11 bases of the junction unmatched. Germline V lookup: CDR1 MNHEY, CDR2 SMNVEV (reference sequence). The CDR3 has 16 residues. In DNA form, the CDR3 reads TGTGCCAGCAGGGTAGAGGGACAGGGGATGGGCAATGAGCAGTTCTTC. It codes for CASRVEGQGMGNEQFF.

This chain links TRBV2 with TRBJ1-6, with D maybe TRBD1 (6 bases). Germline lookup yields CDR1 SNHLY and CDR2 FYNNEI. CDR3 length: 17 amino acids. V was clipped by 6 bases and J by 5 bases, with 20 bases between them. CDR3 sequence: CASRSRGGGENNSPLHF. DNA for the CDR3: TGTGCCAGCAGGTCAAGGGGAGGGGGGGAAAATAATTCACCCCTCCACTTT.

The CDR3 region is CASSLGRDVVYNEQFF. The CDR3 nucleotides are TGTGCCAGCAGCTTGGGGCGGGACGTCGTCTACAATGAGCAGTTCTTC. J is TRBJ2-1 and V is TRBV7-8, with D possibly being TRBD2 (6 bases). Germline lookup yields CDR1 SGHVS and CDR2 FQNEAQ. Trimming removed 3 bases from V and 3 bases from J, with 15 bases in between. This CDR3 comprises 16 residues.

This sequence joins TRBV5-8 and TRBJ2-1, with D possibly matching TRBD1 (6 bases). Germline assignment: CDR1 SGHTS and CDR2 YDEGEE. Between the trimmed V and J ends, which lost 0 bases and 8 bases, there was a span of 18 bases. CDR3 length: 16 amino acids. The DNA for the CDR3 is TGTGCCAGCAGCTTGGGTCAGGGGCCCCGAACGGATGAGCAGTTCTTC. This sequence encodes CASSLGQGPRTDEQFF.

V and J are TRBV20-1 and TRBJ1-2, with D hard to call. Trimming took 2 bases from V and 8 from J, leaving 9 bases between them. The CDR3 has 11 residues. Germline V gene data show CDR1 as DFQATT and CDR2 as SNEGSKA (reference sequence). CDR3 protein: CSARQMGGYTF. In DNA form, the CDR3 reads TGCAGTGCTAGACAAATGGGGGGCTACACCTTC.

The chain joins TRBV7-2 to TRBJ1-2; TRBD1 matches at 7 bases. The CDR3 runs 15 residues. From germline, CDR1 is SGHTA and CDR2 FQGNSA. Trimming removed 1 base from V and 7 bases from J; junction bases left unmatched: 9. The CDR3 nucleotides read TGTGCCAGCAGCTTAGGGGGAGGAGGGGGCGGTGGCTACACCTTC. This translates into CASSLGGGGGGGYTF. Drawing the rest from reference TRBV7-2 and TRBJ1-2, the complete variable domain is GAGVSQSPSNKVTEKGKDVELRCDPISGHTALYWYRQSLGQGLEFLIYFQGNSAPDKSGLPSDRFSAERTGGSVSTLTIQRTQQEDSAVYLCASSLGGGGGGGYTFGSGTRLTVV.

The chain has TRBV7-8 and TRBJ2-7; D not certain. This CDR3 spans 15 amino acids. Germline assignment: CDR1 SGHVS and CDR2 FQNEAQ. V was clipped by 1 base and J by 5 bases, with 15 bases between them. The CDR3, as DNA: TGTGCCAGCAGCTTAGGTCAGTTGCGGTTAAACGAGCAGTACTTC. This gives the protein CASSLGQLRLNEQYF.

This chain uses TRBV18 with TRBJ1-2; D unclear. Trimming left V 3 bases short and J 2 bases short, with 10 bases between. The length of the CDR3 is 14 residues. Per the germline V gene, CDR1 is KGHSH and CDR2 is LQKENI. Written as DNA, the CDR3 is TGTGCCAGCTCACCGACCCTTCAGAACTATGGCTACACCTTC. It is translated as CASSPTLQNYGYTF.

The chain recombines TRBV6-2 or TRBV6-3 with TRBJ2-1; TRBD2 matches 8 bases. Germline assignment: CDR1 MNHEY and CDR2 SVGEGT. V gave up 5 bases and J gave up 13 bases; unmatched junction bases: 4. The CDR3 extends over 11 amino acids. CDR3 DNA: TGTGCCAGCAGTAACGCGGGAGGACAGTTCTTC. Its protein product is CASSNAGGQFF.

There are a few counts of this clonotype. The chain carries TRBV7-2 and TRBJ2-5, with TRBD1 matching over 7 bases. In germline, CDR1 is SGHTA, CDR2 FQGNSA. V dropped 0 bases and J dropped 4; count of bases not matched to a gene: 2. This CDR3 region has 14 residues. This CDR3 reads CASSLAGQLETQYF. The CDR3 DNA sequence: TGTGCCAGCAGCTTAGCGGGACAGCTAGAGACCCAGTACTTC.

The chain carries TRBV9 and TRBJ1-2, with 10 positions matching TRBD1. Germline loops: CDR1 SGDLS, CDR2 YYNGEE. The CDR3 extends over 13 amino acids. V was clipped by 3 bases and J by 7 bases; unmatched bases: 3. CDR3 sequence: CASSARTGGGYTF. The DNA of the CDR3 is TGTGCCAGCAGCGCGCGGACAGGGGGTGGCTACACCTTC.